The 12 T cell receptor beta chains below were found in one sample sequenced in a study of blood T cells in healthy people across ages. A sample-barcoded 5' primer and a J-beta primer mix were used in a second PCR of roughly 7 to 11 cycles. MiXCR was run by TCRdb on the 5' RACE reads, yielding one entry per CDR3 protein. In the table there are more than 650,000 distinct CDR3 sequences, roughly 24% of which are singletons. The data also belong to a second study, concerning T cells of mothers and their children.

Sequencing input: blood. The receptor set was obtained from a boy aged 5-17 years in good health.

This clonotype has just a few counts. CDR3 DNA sequence: TGCAGTGCTCCCGGGGGGTACACTGAAGCTTTCTTT. Its protein product is CSAPGGYTEAFF. The V gene is TRBV20-1, the J gene TRBJ1-1; weak D call: TRBD1 (5 bases). Germline V lookup: CDR1 DFQATT, CDR2 SNEGSKA (reference sequence). The CDR3 has 12 amino acids. V gave up 5 bases and J gave up 3 bases, with 10 bases separating them.

This clonotype was counted a few times. This chain connects TRBV5-1 to TRBJ1-2; D is possibly TRBD1 (5 bases). CDR3 size: 14 residues. V gave up 0 bases and J gave up 4 bases, with 10 bases separating them. Per germline, CDR1 SGHRS and CDR2 YFSETQ. The CDR3 nucleotides are TGCGCCAGCAGCTTGGGGGGGGTTACCTATGGCTACACCTTC. Amino acid sequence: CASSLGGVTYGYTF.

The CDR3 is CASTRRGGTTEAFF. In DNA form, the CDR3 reads TGTGCCAGCACCCGCAGGGGGGGGACCACTGAAGCTTTCTTT. The genes are TRBV4-2 and TRBJ1-1; 7 bases are a match to TRBD1. V shed 7 bases and J 4 bases; nucleotides not matched to a gene: 9. The CDR3 has 14 amino acids. CDR1 and CDR2 (germline): LGHNA, YNFKEQ.

The rearrangement joins TRBV6-2 or TRBV6-3 to TRBJ2-5; 13 nucleotides match TRBD2. With the DNA end fitting TRBJ2-1 better, the J assignment may be wrong. The CDR3 totals 16 residues. The germline gives CDR1 MNHEY, CDR2 SVGEGT. The CDR3 here is CASSSTSGGTYNEQFF. CDR3 DNA: TGTGCCAGCAGTTCGACTAGCGGGGGGACCTACAATGAGCAGTTCTTC.

This chain joins TRBV20-1 and TRBJ2-5; 8 bases align to TRBD2. The J call is in doubt because the DNA end fits TRBJ2-1 better. Germline V gene sequence: CDR1 DFQATT, CDR2 SNEGSKA (reference sequence). This CDR3 contains 15 residues. CDR3 sequence reads: CSAQRPGSGVGEQFF. The CDR3 DNA reads TGCAGTGCTCAGAGGCCCGGTAGCGGGGTAGGTGAGCAGTTCTTC.

This clonotype has more than one count but fewer than ten. The rearrangement links TRBV10-3 to TRBJ2-5; no reliable D call. Trimming took off 11 bases at V and 5 bases at J, with 15 bases between the two ends. CDR1 is ENHRY and CDR2 is SYGVKD in the germline V gene. CDR3 length: 12 residues. The CDR3 coding sequence is TGTGCCTGCCGGACCGACGGGGAGACCCAGTACTTC. Protein sequence: CACRTDGETQYF.

The gene calls are TRBV5-4 and TRBJ2-4; D gene ambiguous. V lost 4 bases, J lost 5 bases, and 10 bases lay in between. CDR1 is SGHNT, CDR2 YYREEE, per germline (reference sequence). The CDR3 loop spans 13 amino acids. This CDR3 is CASSGATENIQYF. CDR3 DNA: TGTGCCAGCAGCGGAGCTACGGAAAACATTCAGTACTTC.

The CDR3 DNA reads as TGTGCCAGTAGGAGTATATCTGGAGGGATCACTGAAGCTTTCTTT. As protein: CASRSISGGITEAFF. The genes are TRBV19 and TRBJ1-1, with D unclear. V lost 6 bases, J lost 4 bases, and 18 bases lay in between. The CDR3 has 15 residues. Germline V gene data show CDR1 as LNHDA and CDR2 as SQIVND (reference sequence).

This chain connects TRBV27 to TRBJ2-7; 7 bases fit TRBD1. CDR3 length: 17 residues. Trimming removed 5 bases from V and 3 bases from J; junction bases left unmatched: 16. The germline V gene encodes CDR1 MNHEY and CDR2 SMNVEV (reference sequence). Written as DNA, the CDR3 is TGTGCCAGCAGTGAAGAAAGGACAGGTAACGAAAACTACGAGCAGTACTTC. Protein sequence: CASSEERTGNENYEQYF.

The chain recombines TRBV7-2 with TRBJ1-4, with D possibly TRBD1 on 6 matching bases. V was cut by 5 bases and J by 7 bases, with 20 bases left in between. The germline V gene has CDR1 SGHTA and CDR2 FQGNSA. This CDR3 is built from 16 residues. As DNA, the CDR3 is TGTGCCAGCAGCCGACCGCGGACAGTCGTTGTTGAAAAACTGTTTTTT. Protein sequence: CASSRPRTVVVEKLFF.

The chain joins TRBV30 to TRBJ1-4; possibly TRBD1 for D (5 bases). Germline V CDR1 and CDR2: GTSNPN, SVGIG (reference sequence). Between the trimmed V and J ends, which lost 4 bases and 8 bases, there was a span of 17 bases. The CDR3 runs to 14 residues. The chain's CDR3 is CAWNNQGRAEKLFF. Here the CDR3 DNA reads TGTGCCTGGAATAATCAGGGCCGAGCCGAAAAACTGTTTTTT.

A single count supports this clonotype. The J gene is TRBJ1-5, the V gene TRBV3-1; D not certain. CDR1 is LGHDT and CDR2 is YNNKEL in the germline V gene (reference sequence). V was pared by 2 bases and J by 7 bases, with 15 bases between. CDR3 length: 15 amino acids. The CDR3 spells CASSQFTGAGQPQHF. The CDR3 nucleotides read TGTGCCAGCAGCCAATTCACGGGAGCAGGACAGCCCCAGCATTTT.